The entry below gives a single TCR beta chain sequence along with its context. Its antigen is still unknown. The read stops 3 residues short of the end of the CDR3; the missing end is completed from the germline J gene. Germline V gene sequence: CDR1 SGHRS, CDR2 YFSETQ. The CDR3 is 15 residues long. V lost 0 bases and J lost 3, with 13 bases in between. The sample is drawn from a study of T cells in women clearing cervical HPV infection. Study overall: Controls gave blood once infection was undetectable; cases at lesion identification.

Clones were read by immunoSEQ multiplex PCR, and TCRdb kept only the in-frame ones, dropping some. Recorded for this sample: about 45,000 clones. Broader study findings: Effector/memory and HPV-specific T cells were not isolated, and association timing is unknown.

This chain connects TRBV5-1 to TRBJ2-7; a possible D gene is TRBD2 (6 bases). Sequences were obtained from blood buffy coat. This TCR was recovered from a woman aged 18-70 years with a cervical HPV16 infection that either progressed to CIN3+ or cleared (not recorded which). The covered CDR3 bases are TGCGCCAGCAGCTTGGAAAGGGGAGGAAACTACGAG. Protein: CASSLERGGNYE. The whole CDR3 sequence reads CASSLERGGNYEQYF.